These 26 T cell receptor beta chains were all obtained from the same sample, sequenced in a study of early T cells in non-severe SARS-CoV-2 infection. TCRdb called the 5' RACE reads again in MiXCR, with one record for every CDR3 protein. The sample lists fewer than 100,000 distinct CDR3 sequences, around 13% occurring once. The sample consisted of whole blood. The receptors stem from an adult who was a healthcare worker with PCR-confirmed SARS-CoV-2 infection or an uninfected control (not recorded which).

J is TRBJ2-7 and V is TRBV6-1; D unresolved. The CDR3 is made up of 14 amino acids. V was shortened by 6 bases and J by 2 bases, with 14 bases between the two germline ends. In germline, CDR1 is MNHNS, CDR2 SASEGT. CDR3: CASSGPLTPYEQYF. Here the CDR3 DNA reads TGTGCCAGCAGCGGACCTTTAACACCCTACGAGCAGTACTTC.

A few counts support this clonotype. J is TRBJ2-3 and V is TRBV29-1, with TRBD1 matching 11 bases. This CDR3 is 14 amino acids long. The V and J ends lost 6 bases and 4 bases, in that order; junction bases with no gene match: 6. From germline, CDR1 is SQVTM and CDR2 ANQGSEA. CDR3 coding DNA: TGCAGCGTAAGGGACAGGGGGAGAGCAGATACGCAGTATTTT. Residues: CSVRDRGRADTQYF.

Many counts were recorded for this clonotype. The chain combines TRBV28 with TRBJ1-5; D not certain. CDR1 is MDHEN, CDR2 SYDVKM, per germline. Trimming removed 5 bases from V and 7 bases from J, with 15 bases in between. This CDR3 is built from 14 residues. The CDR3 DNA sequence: TGTGCCAGCAGTCCAAGTTCACTTGGGCAGCCCCAGCATTTT. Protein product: CASSPSSLGQPQHF.

The CDR3 here is CASSPLGTSGGPNEQFF. CDR3 nucleotide sequence: TGCGCCAGCAGCCCCCTCGGGACTAGCGGGGGGCCCAATGAGCAGTTCTTC. The V call is TRBV5-1, the J call TRBJ2-1; 15 bases match TRBD2. V was clipped by 4 bases and J by 6 bases; unmatched bases: 8. The CDR3 totals 17 residues. Germline CDR1 SGHRS, CDR2 YFSETQ.

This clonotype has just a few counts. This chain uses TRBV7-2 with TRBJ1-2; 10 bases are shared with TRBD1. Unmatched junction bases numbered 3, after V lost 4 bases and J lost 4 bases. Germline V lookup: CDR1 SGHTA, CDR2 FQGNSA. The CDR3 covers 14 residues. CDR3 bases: TGTGCCAGCAGCTCCGGACAGGGGGTCTATGGCTACACCTTC. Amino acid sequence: CASSSGQGVYGYTF.

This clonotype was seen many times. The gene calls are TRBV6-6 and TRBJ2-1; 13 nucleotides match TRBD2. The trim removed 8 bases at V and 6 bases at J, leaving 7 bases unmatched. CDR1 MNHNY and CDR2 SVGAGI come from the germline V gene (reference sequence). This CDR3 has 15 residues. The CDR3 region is CASGLTSGGANEQFF. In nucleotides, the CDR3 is TGTGCCAGCGGCCTAACTAGCGGGGGGGCCAATGAGCAGTTCTTC.

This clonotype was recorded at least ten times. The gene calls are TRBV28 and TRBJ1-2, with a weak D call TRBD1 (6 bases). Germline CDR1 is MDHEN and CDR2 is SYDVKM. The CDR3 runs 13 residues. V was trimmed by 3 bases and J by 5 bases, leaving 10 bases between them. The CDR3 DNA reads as TGTGCCAGCAGTTTGACAGGCGGTTATGGCTACACCTTC. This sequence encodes CASSLTGGYGYTF.

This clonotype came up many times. Written as DNA, the CDR3 is TGTGCCAGCAGTGACAGGGTCCCCTACGAGCAGTACTTC. It encodes CASSDRVPYEQYF. The rearrangement links TRBV28 to TRBJ2-7; TRBD1 aligns across 7 bases. CDR3 length: 13 residues. Germline values: CDR1 MDHEN, CDR2 SYDVKM. The V gene end was trimmed by 5 bases and the J gene end by 2 bases; junction bases not matched to a gene: 3.

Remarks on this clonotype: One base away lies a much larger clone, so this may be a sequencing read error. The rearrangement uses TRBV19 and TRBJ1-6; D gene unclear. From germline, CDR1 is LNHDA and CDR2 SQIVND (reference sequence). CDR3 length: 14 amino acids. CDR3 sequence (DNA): TGTGCCAGTATAAAGGGAGCTGGGAATTCACCCATCCACTTT. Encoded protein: CASIKGAGNSPIHF.

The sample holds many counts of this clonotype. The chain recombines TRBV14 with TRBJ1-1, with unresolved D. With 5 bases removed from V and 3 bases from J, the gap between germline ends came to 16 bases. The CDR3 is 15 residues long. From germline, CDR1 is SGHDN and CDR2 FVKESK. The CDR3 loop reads CASSKGQNRHTEAFF. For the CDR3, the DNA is TGTGCCAGCAGCAAAGGTCAGAACAGACACACTGAAGCTTTCTTT.

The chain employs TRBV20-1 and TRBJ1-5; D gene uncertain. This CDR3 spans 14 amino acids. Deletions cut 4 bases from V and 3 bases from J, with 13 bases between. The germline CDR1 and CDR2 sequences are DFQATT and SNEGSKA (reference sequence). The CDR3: CSANRPGDNQPQHF. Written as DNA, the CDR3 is TGCAGTGCTAATCGGCCCGGAGACAATCAGCCCCAGCATTTT.

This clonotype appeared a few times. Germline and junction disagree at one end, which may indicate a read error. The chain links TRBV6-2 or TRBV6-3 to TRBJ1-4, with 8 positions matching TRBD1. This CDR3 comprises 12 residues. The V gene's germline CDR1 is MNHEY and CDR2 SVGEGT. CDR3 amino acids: CASSYSGTDRDF. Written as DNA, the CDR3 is TGTGCCAGCAGTTACAGTGGAACGGACAGGGACTTT.

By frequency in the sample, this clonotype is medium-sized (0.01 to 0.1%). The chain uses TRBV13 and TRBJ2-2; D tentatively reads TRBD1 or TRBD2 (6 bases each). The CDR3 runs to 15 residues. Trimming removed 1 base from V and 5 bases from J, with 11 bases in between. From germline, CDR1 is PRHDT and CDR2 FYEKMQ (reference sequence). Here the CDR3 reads CASSLEGGPTGELFF. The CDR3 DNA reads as TGTGCCAGCAGCTTAGAGGGGGGCCCGACCGGGGAGCTGTTTTTT.

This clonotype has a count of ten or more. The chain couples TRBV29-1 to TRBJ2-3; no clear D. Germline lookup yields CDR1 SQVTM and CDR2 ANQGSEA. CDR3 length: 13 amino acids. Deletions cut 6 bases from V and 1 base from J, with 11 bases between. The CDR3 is CSVRAGGTDTQYF. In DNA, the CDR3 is TGCAGCGTGCGAGCTGGGGGCACAGATACGCAGTATTTT.

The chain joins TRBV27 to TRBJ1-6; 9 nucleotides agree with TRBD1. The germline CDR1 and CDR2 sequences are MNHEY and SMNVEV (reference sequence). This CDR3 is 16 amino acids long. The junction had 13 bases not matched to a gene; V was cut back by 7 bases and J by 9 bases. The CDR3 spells CASTHLPTGGGSPLHF. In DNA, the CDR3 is TGTGCCAGCACCCACCTACCCACAGGGGGCGGTTCACCCCTCCACTTT.

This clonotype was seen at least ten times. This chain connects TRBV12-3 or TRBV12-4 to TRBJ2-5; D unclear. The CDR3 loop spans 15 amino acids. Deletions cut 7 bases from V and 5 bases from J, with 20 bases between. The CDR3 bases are TGTGCCAGCACCTATCTCCCCCCGTTGGGGGAGACCCAGTACTTC. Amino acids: CASTYLPPLGETQYF.

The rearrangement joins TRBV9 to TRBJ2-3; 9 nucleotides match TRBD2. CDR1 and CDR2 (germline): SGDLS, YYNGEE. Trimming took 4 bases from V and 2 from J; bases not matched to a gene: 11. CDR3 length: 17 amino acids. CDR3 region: CASSPRAAGGSTDTQYF. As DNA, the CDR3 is TGTGCCAGCAGCCCCCGCGCTGCGGGAGGGTCCACAGATACGCAGTATTTT. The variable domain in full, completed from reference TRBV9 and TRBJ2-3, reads DSGVTQTPKHLITATGQRVTLRCSPRSGDLSVYWYQQSLDQGLQFLIQYYNGEERAKGNILERFSAQQFPDLHSELNLSSLELGDSALYFCASSPRAAGGSTDTQYFGPGTRLTVL.

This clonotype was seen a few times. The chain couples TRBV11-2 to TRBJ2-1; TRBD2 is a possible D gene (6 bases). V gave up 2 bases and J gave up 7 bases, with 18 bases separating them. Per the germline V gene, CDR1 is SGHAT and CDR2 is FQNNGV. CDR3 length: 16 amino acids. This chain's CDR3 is CASSLTGRGPGNEQFF. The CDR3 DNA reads TGTGCCAGCAGCTTAACGGGGCGGGGCCCTGGTAATGAGCAGTTCTTC.

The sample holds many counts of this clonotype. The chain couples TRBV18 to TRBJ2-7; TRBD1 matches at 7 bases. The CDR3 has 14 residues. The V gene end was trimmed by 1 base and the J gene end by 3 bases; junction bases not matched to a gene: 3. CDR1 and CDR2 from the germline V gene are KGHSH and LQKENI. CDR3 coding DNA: TGTGCCAGCTCACCACAGGGGGCGGGCTACGAGCAGTACTTC. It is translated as CASSPQGAGYEQYF.

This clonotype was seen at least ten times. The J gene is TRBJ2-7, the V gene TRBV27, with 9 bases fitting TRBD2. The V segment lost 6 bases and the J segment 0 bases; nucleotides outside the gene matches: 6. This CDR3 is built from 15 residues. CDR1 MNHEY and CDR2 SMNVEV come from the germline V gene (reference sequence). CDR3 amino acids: CASREYSGGSYEQYF. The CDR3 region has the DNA TGTGCCAGCAGGGAATATAGCGGGGGCTCCTACGAGCAGTACTTC.

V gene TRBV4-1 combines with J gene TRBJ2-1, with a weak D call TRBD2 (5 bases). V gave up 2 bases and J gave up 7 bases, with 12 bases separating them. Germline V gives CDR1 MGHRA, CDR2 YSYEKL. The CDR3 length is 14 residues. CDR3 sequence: CASSQPTSKNEQFF. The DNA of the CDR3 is TGCGCCAGCAGCCAACCTACTAGTAAAAATGAGCAGTTCTTC.

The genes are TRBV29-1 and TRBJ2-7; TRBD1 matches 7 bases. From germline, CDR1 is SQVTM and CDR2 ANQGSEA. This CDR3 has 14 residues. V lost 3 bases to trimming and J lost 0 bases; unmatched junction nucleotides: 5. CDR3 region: CSVEVQGSSYEQYF. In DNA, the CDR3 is TGCAGCGTTGAGGTACAGGGGAGCTCCTACGAGCAGTACTTC.

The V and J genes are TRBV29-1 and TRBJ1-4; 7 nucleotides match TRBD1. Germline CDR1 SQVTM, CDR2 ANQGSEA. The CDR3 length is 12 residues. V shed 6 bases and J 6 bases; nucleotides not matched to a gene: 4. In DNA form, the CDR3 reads TGCAGCGTGACCGGGACAGATGAAAAACTGTTTTTT. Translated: CSVTGTDEKLFF. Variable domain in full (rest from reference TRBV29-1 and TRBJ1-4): SAVISQKPSRDICQRGTSLTIQCQVDSQVTMMFWYRQQPGQSLTLIATANQGSEATYESGFVIDKFPISRPNLTFSTLTVSNMSPEDSSIYLCSVTGTDEKLFFGSGTQLSVL.

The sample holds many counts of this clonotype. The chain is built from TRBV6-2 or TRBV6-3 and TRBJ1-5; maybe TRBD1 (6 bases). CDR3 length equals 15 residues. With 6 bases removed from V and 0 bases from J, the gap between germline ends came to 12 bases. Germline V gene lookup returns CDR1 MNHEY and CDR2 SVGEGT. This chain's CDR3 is CASSPGQISNQPQHF. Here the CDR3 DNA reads TGTGCCAGCAGCCCCGGACAGATTAGCAATCAGCCCCAGCATTTT.

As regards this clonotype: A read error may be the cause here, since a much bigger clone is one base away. The CDR3 sequence is CSVRGDSCNEQFF. The CDR3, as DNA: TGCAGCGTGAGGGGGGACTCCTGCAATGAGCAGTTCTTC. V gene TRBV29-1 combines with J gene TRBJ2-1; D possibly uses TRBD1 or TRBD2 (6 bases each). Germline CDR1 SQVTM, CDR2 ANQGSEA. The length of the CDR3 is 13 residues.

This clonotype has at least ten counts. The CDR3 bases are TGTGCCAGCAGTTCCCCTGACACCCAGGGAGAGACCCAGTACTTC. Its protein is CASSSPDTQGETQYF. The V and J genes are TRBV28 and TRBJ2-5; the D gene is possibly TRBD1 (5 bases). CDR1 and CDR2 (germline): MDHEN, SYDVKM. The CDR3 covers 15 residues. V dropped 4 bases and J dropped 4 bases, with 16 bases sitting between them.